The 26 T cell receptor beta chains listed next were all sequenced from one sample in a study of shared clonotypes between healthy human individuals (TCRdb year 2020). Libraries were made using the immunoSEQ multiplex PCR assay. Drawn from immuneACCESS, this table holds only the in-frame rearrangements with V and J called that TCRdb kept. Clones are partly lost; checked studies trace under half to an unresolved V gene and leave the rest unexplained. The table for this sample lists some 1 million clones; roughly 75% of them were counted only once. The top ten hold about 1.5% of the sample. The sample comprised memory CD4+ T cells sorted from blood. Reading the label with the study, this specimen's cell subset or site is: CD45RA-negative fraction. All receptors come from a man younger than 30 in good health.

This clone was detected a few times. Distinct nucleotide sequences in the sample also encode this CDR3. The CDR3 region is CASSPRVNTEAFF. The CDR3 DNA is TGTGCCAGCAGCCCCCGCGTGAACACTGAAGCTTTCTTT. The chain is built from TRBV27 and TRBJ1-1; D is unclear. The CDR3 is 13 residues long. Looked up from germline, CDR1 is MNHEY and CDR2 is SMNVEV (reference sequence). V dropped 6 bases and J dropped 0 bases, with 8 bases sitting between them.

CDR3 region: CASSLAGTGVGNTIYF. CDR3 DNA: TGTGCCAGCAGCTTAGCCGGGACAGGGGTAGGAAACACCATATATTTT. The J gene is TRBJ1-3, the V gene TRBV7-2; TRBD1 matches 10 bases. This CDR3 has 16 residues. With V trimmed by 0 bases and J by 4 bases, 3 bases remained unmatched. Germline V gene data show CDR1 as SGHTA and CDR2 as FQGNSA. The whole variable domain, filled in from reference TRBV7-2 and TRBJ1-3, reads GAGVSQSPSNKVTEKGKDVELRCDPISGHTALYWYRQSLGQGLEFLIYFQGNSAPDKSGLPSDRFSAERTGGSVSTLTIQRTQQEDSAVYLCASSLAGTGVGNTIYFGEGSWLTVV.

The chain combines TRBV5-4 with TRBJ2-3; 12 nucleotides match TRBD2. The V gene's germline CDR1 is SGHNT and CDR2 YYREEE (reference sequence). This CDR3 region has 18 residues. V shed 3 bases and J 4 bases; nucleotides not matched to a gene: 12. The CDR3 loop is CASSSGTSGPSRADTQYF. In DNA form, the CDR3 reads TGTGCCAGCAGCTCGGGGACTAGCGGGCCCTCCCGCGCAGATACGCAGTATTTT.

This sequence joins TRBV28 and TRBJ2-1, with D perhaps TRBD2 (5 bases). The V gene's germline CDR1 is MDHEN and CDR2 SYDVKM. Trimming cost V 6 bases and J 0 bases, with 12 bases left between them. This CDR3 is built from 15 residues. In nucleotides, the CDR3 is TGTGCCAGCAGCGAACCCCGGGACTCCTACAATGAGCAGTTCTTC. Residues: CASSEPRDSYNEQFF.

This clone was counted once. The rearrangement joins TRBV10-2 to TRBJ2-1; possible D gene TRBD2, 7 bases. The germline V gene encodes CDR1 WSHSY and CDR2 SAAADI. Trimming left V 7 bases short and J 5 bases short, with 12 bases between. This CDR3 comprises 13 residues. The CDR3 loop is CASIGGAHNEQFF. As DNA, the CDR3 is TGCGCCAGCATTGGGGGGGCGCACAATGAGCAGTTCTTC.

As to this clone: The sample holds other DNA sequences that translate to the same CDR3. The chain carries TRBV18 and TRBJ2-7; either TRBD1 or TRBD2 may supply D (5 bases each). Trimming took 2 bases from V and 5 from J, leaving 7 bases between them. The CDR3 extends over 12 amino acids. Per germline, CDR1 KGHSH and CDR2 LQKENI. The CDR3 loop is CASSPTGHEQYF. The CDR3 coding sequence is TGTGCCAGCTCACCAACGGGGCACGAGCAGTACTTC.

This chain connects TRBV6-1 to TRBJ2-2; TRBD1 matches at 8 bases. The junction had 5 bases not matched to a gene; V was cut back by 7 bases and J by 4 bases. CDR3 length: 14 residues. Germline-derived CDR1 and CDR2 are MNHNS and SASEGT. The CDR3 DNA reads TGTGCCAGCAAGGACAGGGTGATCACCGGGGAGCTGTTTTTT. It encodes CASKDRVITGELFF.

This clone was observed a handful of times. The rearrangement joins TRBV13 to TRBJ1-5, with a tentative D call TRBD1 (6 bases). The CDR3 runs 15 residues. Looked up from germline, CDR1 is PRHDT and CDR2 is FYEKMQ (reference sequence). With 5 bases removed from V and 5 bases from J, the gap between germline ends came to 16 bases. The CDR3, as DNA: TGTGCCAGCAGCGGATCCCAGGGGTTAGATCAGCCCCAGCATTTT. Protein: CASSGSQGLDQPQHF.

This clone was found once. This sequence joins TRBV27 and TRBJ2-7; the D is unclear. The ends were cut back, 2 bases at V and 4 bases at J, with 15 bases in the middle. Germline CDR1 is MNHEY and CDR2 is SMNVEV (reference sequence). The CDR3 runs to 15 residues. Here the CDR3 reads CASSLILGPTYEQYF. The CDR3 DNA reads as TGTGCCAGCAGTTTAATTCTTGGGCCCACTTACGAGCAGTACTTC.

V gene TRBV5-1 combines with J gene TRBJ2-7, with 9 bases identical to TRBD1. This CDR3 has 15 amino acids. The germline gives CDR1 SGHRS, CDR2 YFSETQ. The ends lost 4 bases at V and 3 bases at J; junction bases unmatched: 8. CDR3 DNA: TGCGCCAGCAGCCAAGGGGGACAGGGAAACTACGAGCAGTACTTC. It translates to CASSQGGQGNYEQYF.

The DNA for the CDR3 is TGTGCCATCAGTGGGGGGGCCGGGGAGCTGTTTTTT. The encoded protein is CAISGGAGELFF. This chain joins TRBV10-3 and TRBJ2-2; possibly TRBD2 for D (6 bases). The germline V gene has CDR1 ENHRY and CDR2 SYGVKD. The CDR3 is 12 amino acids. Trimming cost V 4 bases and J 6 bases, with 6 bases left between them.

The chain links TRBV7-2 to TRBJ2-3, with D unclear. Germline V CDR1 and CDR2: SGHTA, FQGNSA. Trimming pared 4 bases from V and 11 bases from J, leaving 13 bases between. The length of the CDR3 is 12 residues. CDR3 sequence reads: CASSWTLGRQYF. CDR3 DNA sequence: TGTGCCAGCAGCTGGACCCTGGGCCGGCAGTATTTT. The entire variable domain, with the rest obtained from reference TRBV7-2 and TRBJ2-3, is as follows: GAGVSQSPSNKVTEKGKDVELRCDPISGHTALYWYRQSLGQGLEFLIYFQGNSAPDKSGLPSDRFSAERTGGSVSTLTIQRTQQEDSAVYLCASSWTLGRQYFGPGTRLTVL.

The rearrangement uses TRBV10-1 and TRBJ2-1, with TRBD2 matching 11 bases. With 4 bases clipped from V and 4 bases from J, the junction kept 3 bases outside the gene matches. Germline CDR1 and CDR2: WNHNN and SYGVQD (reference sequence). CDR3 size: 15 residues. CDR3: CASSARLAGYNEQFF. CDR3 DNA sequence: TGCGCCAGCAGTGCGAGACTAGCGGGGTACAATGAGCAGTTCTTC.

The CDR3 DNA is TGTGCCAGCAGTGACCCCGGGACAGGTGAAATTTATGGCTACACCTTC. Translated, it gives CASSDPGTGEIYGYTF. The chain has TRBV28 and TRBJ1-2; TRBD1 matches at 8 bases. V lost 5 bases to trimming and J lost 5 bases; unmatched junction nucleotides: 13. The CDR3 loop spans 16 amino acids. The germline CDR1 and CDR2 sequences are MDHEN and SYDVKM.

Points on this clone: Other DNA sequences within the sample encode an identical CDR3. The V and J genes are TRBV18 and TRBJ2-7; 7 nucleotides match TRBD1. The CDR3 length is 13 residues. Unmatched junction bases numbered 0, after V lost 3 bases and J lost 1 base. Germline CDR1 reads KGHSH; CDR2 reads LQKENI. Here the CDR3 reads CASSPTGSYEQYF. The DNA of the CDR3 is TGTGCCAGCTCACCGACAGGGTCCTACGAGCAGTACTTC.

This clone occurred a few times. V usage is TRBV7-8 and J usage is TRBJ2-5, with a tentative D call TRBD2 (5 bases). Germline values: CDR1 SGHVS, CDR2 FQNEAQ. The germline V and J ends were trimmed by 2 bases and 0 bases, with 10 bases remaining between them. This CDR3 has 15 residues. The CDR3 protein is CASSLLVGDQETQYF. The CDR3 nucleotides read TGTGCCAGCAGCTTATTGGTGGGAGACCAAGAGACCCAGTACTTC. The full variable domain, with the rest looked up from reference TRBV7-8 and TRBJ2-5, is GAGVSQSPRYKVAKRGQDVALRCDPISGHVSLFWYQQALGQGPEFLTYFQNEAQLDKSGLPSDRFFAERPEGSVSTLKIQRTQQEDSAVYLCASSLLVGDQETQYFGPGTRLLVL.

The table lists this clone with a few counts. The chain couples TRBV29-1 to TRBJ1-2; D call uncertain. V was clipped by 3 bases and J by 4 bases, with 15 bases between them. The CDR3 has 14 residues. Germline loops: CDR1 SQVTM, CDR2 ANQGSEA. CDR3 amino acids: CSVEGGRVGYGYTF. DNA for the CDR3: TGCAGCGTTGAGGGTGGTCGCGTAGGCTATGGCTACACCTTC.

Comment on this clone: The same CDR3 can be traced to other DNA sequences in this sample. This rearrangement joins TRBV2 to TRBJ2-1, with D possibly TRBD2 on 5 matching bases. Germline CDR1 is SNHLY and CDR2 is FYNNEI. The CDR3 covers 12 residues. V gave up 5 bases and J gave up 4 bases, with 6 bases separating them. This chain's CDR3 is CASSRGYNEQFF. The CDR3 region has the DNA TGTGCCAGCAGTCGCGGGTACAATGAGCAGTTCTTC. The variable domain in full, with the rest retrieved from reference TRBV2 and TRBJ2-1, is EPEVTQTPSHQVTQMGQEVILRCVPISNHLYFYWYRQILGQKVEFLVSFYNNEISEKSEIFDDQFSVERPDGSNFTLKIRSTKLEDSAMYFCASSRGYNEQFFGPGTRLTVL.

The chain links TRBV7-2 to TRBJ2-7, with D possibly matching TRBD1 (5 bases). The CDR3 contains 15 residues. From germline, CDR1 is SGHTA and CDR2 FQGNSA. The germline V and J ends were trimmed by 4 bases and 0 bases, with 13 bases remaining between them. CDR3 loop: CASSSVGQSSYEQYF. The CDR3, as DNA: TGTGCCAGCAGCTCCGTGGGGCAGAGCTCCTACGAGCAGTACTTC.

The chain uses TRBV18 and TRBJ2-7, with 7 bases aligning to TRBD1. The CDR3 has 16 amino acids. CDR1 and CDR2 from the germline V gene are KGHSH and LQKENI. The V gene end was trimmed by 0 bases and the J gene end by 1 base; junction bases not matched to a gene: 6. The CDR3 loop reads CASSPPIRGKSYEQYF. The DNA for the CDR3 is TGTGCCAGCTCACCACCAATCAGGGGGAAGTCCTACGAGCAGTACTTC.

The chain joins TRBV5-1 to TRBJ2-1, with TRBD2 as a possible D gene (6 bases). In germline, CDR1 is SGHRS, CDR2 YFSETQ. This CDR3 is built from 20 residues. With 0 bases removed from V and 4 bases from J, the gap between germline ends came to 26 bases. The CDR3 reads CASSLGDWGSGWRNYNEQFF. The CDR3 coding sequence is TGCGCCAGCAGCTTGGGGGATTGGGGTAGCGGCTGGCGTAATTACAATGAGCAGTTCTTC. Combining the CDR3 with reference TRBV5-1 and TRBJ2-1 gives the whole variable domain KAGVTQTPRYLIKTRGQQVTLSCSPISGHRSVSWYQQTPGQGLQFLFEYFSETQRNKGNFPGRFSGRQFSNSRSEMNVSTLELGDSALYLCASSLGDWGSGWRNYNEQFFGPGTRLTVL.

J is TRBJ1-5 and V is TRBV28; 8 bases line up with TRBD1. The CDR3 is 15 residues long. Germline CDR1 and CDR2: MDHEN and SYDVKM. Trimming took 6 bases from V and 0 from J; bases not matched to a gene: 4. CDR3 coding DNA: TGTGCCAGCAGGGTGCAGGGGGCTAGCAATCAGCCCCAGCATTTT. It translates to CASRVQGASNQPQHF.

Remarks on this clone: One end of the junction fails to match germline, which may point to a read error. The J gene is TRBJ2-5, the V gene TRBV7-7, with D tentatively TRBD1 or TRBD2 (5 bases each). CDR1 SSHAT and CDR2 FNYEAQ come from the germline V gene (reference sequence). The CDR3 extends over 13 amino acids. The CDR3 DNA reads TGTGCTAGCAGCTTACTTGGGGGAGAGACCCAGTACTTC. Translated, it gives CASSLLGGETQYF.

This clone came up a few times. The CDR3 region has the DNA TGTGCCAGCAGCCCCTTCTTGGCAGGGGGCGCGGAGACCCAGTACTTC. Its protein product is CASSPFLAGGAETQYF. The J gene is TRBJ2-5, the V gene TRBV7-6; 8 bases are shared with TRBD1. The CDR3 length is 16 residues. Germline CDR1 SGHVS, CDR2 FNYEAQ. J was trimmed by 5 bases and V by 5 bases; bases with no gene match: 13.

This clone came up a few times. The chain couples TRBV5-1 to TRBJ2-7, with 9 bases that match TRBD2. V dropped 2 bases and J dropped 4; count of bases not matched to a gene: 10. The CDR3 runs to 16 residues. CDR1 SGHRS and CDR2 YFSETQ come from the germline V gene. CDR3 DNA sequence: TGCGCCAGCAGCTTTTCGGTAGCGGGGGCAGGGTACGAGCAGTACTTC. This codes for CASSFSVAGAGYEQYF.

As for this clone: The identical CDR3 is also encoded by other nucleotide sequences in the sample. The chain carries TRBV7-2 and TRBJ1-2, with D possibly TRBD1 on 5 matching bases. Germline assignment: CDR1 SGHTA and CDR2 FQGNSA. Trimming removed 5 bases from V and 1 base from J, with 8 bases in between. This CDR3 region has 13 residues. The CDR3 DNA sequence: TGTGCCAGCAGCCTCAGGGTTAACTATGGCTACACCTTC. Translating gives CASSLRVNYGYTF.